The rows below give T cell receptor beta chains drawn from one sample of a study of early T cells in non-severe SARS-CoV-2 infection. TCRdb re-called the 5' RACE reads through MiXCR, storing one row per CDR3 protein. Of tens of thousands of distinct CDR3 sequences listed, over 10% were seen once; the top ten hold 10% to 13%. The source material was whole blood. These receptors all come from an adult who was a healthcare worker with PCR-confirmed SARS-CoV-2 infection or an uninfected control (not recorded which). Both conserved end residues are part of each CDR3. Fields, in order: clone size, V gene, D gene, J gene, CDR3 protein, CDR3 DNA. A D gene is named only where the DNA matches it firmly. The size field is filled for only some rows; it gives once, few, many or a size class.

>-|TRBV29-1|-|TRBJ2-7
CSVVGQDKSYEQYF
TGCAGCGTTGTAGGGCAGGACAAGTCCTACGAGCAGTACTTC
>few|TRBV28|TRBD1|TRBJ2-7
CASSSRTGEQYF
TGTGCCAGCAGTTCAAGGACAGGAGAGCAGTACTTC
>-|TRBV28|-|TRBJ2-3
CASSFTSATQYF
TGTGCCAGCAGTTTCACTTCCGCAACGCAGTATTTT
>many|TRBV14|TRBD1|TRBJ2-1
CASRRTGGYNEQFF
TGTGCCAGCAGACGGACAGGAGGATACAATGAGCAGTTCTTC
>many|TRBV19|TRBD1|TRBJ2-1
CASSPRDRIDEQFF
TGTGCCAGTAGTCCCCGGGACAGAATAGATGAGCAGTTCTTC
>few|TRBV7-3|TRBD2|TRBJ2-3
CASSFSGREADTQYF
TGTGCCAGCAGCTTTAGCGGGAGGGAGGCAGATACGCAGTATTTT
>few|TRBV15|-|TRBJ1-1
CATSPGTGGKTEAFF
TGTGCCACCAGCCCAGGGACCGGGGGTAAAACTGAAGCTTTCTTT
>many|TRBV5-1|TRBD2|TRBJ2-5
CASSLEAGGEETQYF
TGCGCCAGCAGCTTGGAGGCGGGAGGTGAGGAGACCCAGTACTTC
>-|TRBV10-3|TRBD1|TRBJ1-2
CAISATGGAGYGYTF
TGTGCCATCAGTGCCACAGGGGGCGCGGGCTATGGCTACACCTTC
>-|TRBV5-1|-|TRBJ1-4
CASRLAGVNEKLFF
TGCGCCAGCAGACTAGCGGGGGTTAACGAAAAACTGTTTTTT
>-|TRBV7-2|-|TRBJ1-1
CASRGGAVHTEAFF
TGTGCCAGCAGGGGCGGGGCCGTCCACACTGAAGCTTTCTTT
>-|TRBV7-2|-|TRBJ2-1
CASSLSQVSYNEQFF
TGTGCCAGCAGCTTATCGCAGGTCTCCTACAATGAGCAGTTCTTC
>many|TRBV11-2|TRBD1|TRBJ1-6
CASSLRGGQGSPLHF
TGTGCCAGCAGCTTAAGGGGAGGACAGGGATCACCCCTCCACTTT
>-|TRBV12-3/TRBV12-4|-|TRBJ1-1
CASSLQLMNTEAFF
TGTGCCAGCAGTCTACAGCTCATGAACACTGAAGCTTTCTTT
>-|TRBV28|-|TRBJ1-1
CASRGGRNTEAFF
TGTGCCAGCAGGGGGGGGAGGAACACTGAAGCTTTCTTT
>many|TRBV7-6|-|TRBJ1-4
CASSLAEGYRAKLFF
TGTGCCAGCAGCTTAGCGGAGGGGTACAGGGCAAAACTGTTTTTT
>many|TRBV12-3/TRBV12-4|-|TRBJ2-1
CASSFYGSSYNEQFF
TGTGCCAGCAGTTTCTACGGAAGCTCCTACAATGAGCAGTTCTTC
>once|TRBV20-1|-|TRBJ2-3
CSAQDPRGTDTQYF
TGCAGTGCACAAGACCCGCGGGGCACAGATACGCAGTATTTT
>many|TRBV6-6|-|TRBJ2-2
CASSSSNTGELFF
TGTGCCAGCAGTTCCTCGAACACCGGGGAGCTGTTTTTT
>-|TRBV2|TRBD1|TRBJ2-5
CASRGTGGKLEETQYF
TGTGCCAGCAGGGGGACAGGGGGCAAATTGGAAGAGACCCAGTACTTC
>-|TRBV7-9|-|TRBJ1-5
CASSGQSNQPQHF
TGTGCCAGCAGCGGACAGAGCAATCAGCCCCAGCATTTT
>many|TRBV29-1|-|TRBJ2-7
CSVEELFQAYEQYF
TGCAGCGTTGAAGAGCTCTTCCAAGCATACGAGCAGTACTTC
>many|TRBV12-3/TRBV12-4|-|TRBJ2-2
CASRLRDPGELFF
TGTGCCAGCAGACTGAGGGATCCCGGGGAGCTGTTTTTT
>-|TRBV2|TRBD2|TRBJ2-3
CAAGGRGYTQYF
TGTGCCGCCGGGGGGAGGGGTTATACGCAGTATTTT
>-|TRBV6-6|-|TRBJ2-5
CASSYLQGQETQYF
TGTGCCAGCAGTTACTTACAGGGCCAAGAGACCCAGTACTTC
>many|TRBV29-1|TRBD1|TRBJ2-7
CSARGQGMRSEQYF
TGCAGCGCTAGGGGACAGGGGATGAGGAGTGAGCAGTACTTC
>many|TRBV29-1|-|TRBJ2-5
CSVDSVVETQYF
TGCAGCGTTGATTCGGTAGTAGAGACCCAGTACTTC
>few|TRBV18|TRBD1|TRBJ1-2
CASSFPGQDGYTF
TGTGCCAGCTCATTTCCGGGACAGGATGGCTACACCTTC
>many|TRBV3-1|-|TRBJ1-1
CASSHLGNTEVFF
TGTGCCAGCAGCCACCTGGGTAACACTGAAGTTTTCTTT
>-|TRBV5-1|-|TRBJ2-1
CASSLGATYNEQFF
TGCGCCAGCAGCTTGGGGGCTACCTACAATGAGCAGTTCTTC
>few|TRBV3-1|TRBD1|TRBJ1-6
CASSQPGQGSSPLHF
TGTGCCAGCAGCCAGCCGGGACAGGGTTCTTCACCCCTCCACTTT